This T cell receptor (beta chain) came from a study of T cells after yellow fever vaccination. General study points: A large majority of primary-vaccination clones showed up again after the booster (about 97% CD4, about 87% CD8).

Via MiXCR, TCRdb re-called the 5' RACE reads, giving one row per CDR3 protein. This sample yields about 300,000 distinct CDR3 sequences, of which roughly 4.3% are seen a single time; roughly 26% belongs to the top ten. The CDR3 runs to 14 residues. Germline V CDR1 and CDR2: LNHDA, SQIVND (reference sequence). V gave up 3 bases and J gave up 6 bases, with 14 bases separating them. Of note for this clonotype: Its specificity is unknown.

The chain employs TRBV19 and TRBJ1-2, with TRBD1 as a possible D gene (6 bases). Here the sequenced sample was PBMCs, taken 5 days after the yellow fever booster vaccination. This TCR was recovered from a young man who received the YFV17D yellow fever vaccine. The DNA for the CDR3 is TGTGCCAGTAGTATGTCGGGGGCCCGTAATGGCTACACCTTC. Translated: CASSMSGARNGYTF.